This T cell receptor beta chain was identified during a study of STAT5B mutations in CD4+ large granular lymphocyte leukemia. Study conclusions and caveats: 8/27 top patient clones versus 2/35 control clones were TRBV06-family.

The V end was cut by 2 bases, the J end by 8 bases, with 7 bases between. The CDR3 consists of 11 residues. The germline gives CDR1 SGHDT, CDR2 YYEEEE. Regarding this clone: Antigen specificity is unknown.

Sequenced by immunoSEQ multiplex PCR; TCRdb stores in-frame clones only, minus some. The sample carries some 40,000 clones, around 81% recorded once. The V gene is TRBV5-6, the J gene TRBJ1-2; D not resolved. Sequenced material: CD4+ T cells from blood buffy coats. This TCR was sampled from a human donor in good health. The CDR3 reads CASSFLGGYTF. The CDR3 bases are TGTGCCAGCAGCTTCCTGGGAGGCTACACCTTC.